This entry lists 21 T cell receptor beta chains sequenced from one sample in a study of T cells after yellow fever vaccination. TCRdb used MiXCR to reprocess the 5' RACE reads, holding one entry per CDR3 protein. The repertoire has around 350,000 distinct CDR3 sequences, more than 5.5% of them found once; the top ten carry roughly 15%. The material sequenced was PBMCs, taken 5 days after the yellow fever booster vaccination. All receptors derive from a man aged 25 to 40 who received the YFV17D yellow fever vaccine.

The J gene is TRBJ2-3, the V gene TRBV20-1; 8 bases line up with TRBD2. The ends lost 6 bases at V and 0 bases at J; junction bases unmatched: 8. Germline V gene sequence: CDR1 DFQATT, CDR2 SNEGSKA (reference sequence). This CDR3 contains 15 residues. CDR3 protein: CSADPREGSTDTQYF. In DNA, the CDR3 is TGCAGTGCCGATCCCCGGGAGGGTAGCACAGATACGCAGTATTTT.

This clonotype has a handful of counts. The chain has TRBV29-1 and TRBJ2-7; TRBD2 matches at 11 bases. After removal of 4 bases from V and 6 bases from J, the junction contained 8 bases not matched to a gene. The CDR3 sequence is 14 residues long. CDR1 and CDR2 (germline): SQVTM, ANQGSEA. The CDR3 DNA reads TGCAGCGTTGGGGCTAGCGGGAGGAGAGGCGAGCAGTACTTC. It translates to CSVGASGRRGEQYF.

This CDR3 is CASSLGTGGAFGANVLTF. In DNA, the CDR3 is TGCGCCAGCAGCCTTGGGACAGGGGGCGCCTTTGGGGCCAACGTCCTGACTTTC. This sequence joins TRBV4-3 and TRBJ2-6; TRBD1 matches at 12 bases. The CDR3 has 18 amino acids. The germline gives CDR1 LGHNA, CDR2 YSLEER. Trimming took 4 bases from V and 3 from J; bases not matched to a gene: 7.

For the CDR3, the DNA is TGTGCCAGTGCCGCGACCGGGACAGCGGGGCTTGGTGGCTACACCTTC. As protein: CASAATGTAGLGGYTF. The V call is TRBV19, the J call TRBJ1-2; the match to TRBD1 covers 7 bases. Germline CDR1 reads LNHDA; CDR2 reads SQIVND (reference sequence). The CDR3 has 16 amino acids. The junction had 19 bases not matched to a gene; V was cut back by 8 bases and J by 7 bases.

The CDR3 DNA follows: TGTGCCAGCAGGGTCAAAGGGAGGCAAGCTTTCTTT. Protein product: CASRVKGRQAFF. The V call is TRBV28, the J call TRBJ1-1; D gene uncertain. Germline V gene sequence: CDR1 MDHEN, CDR2 SYDVKM. The CDR3 loop spans 12 amino acids. Trimming removed 6 bases at V and 9 bases at J, with 14 bases between.

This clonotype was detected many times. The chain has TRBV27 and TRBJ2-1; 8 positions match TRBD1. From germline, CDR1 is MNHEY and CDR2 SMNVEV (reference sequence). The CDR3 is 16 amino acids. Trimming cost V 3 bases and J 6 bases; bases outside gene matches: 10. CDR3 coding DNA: TGTGCCAGCAGTTTGGGCAGGGGGCGCGTTGTCAATGAGCAGTTCTTC. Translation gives CASSLGRGRVVNEQFF.

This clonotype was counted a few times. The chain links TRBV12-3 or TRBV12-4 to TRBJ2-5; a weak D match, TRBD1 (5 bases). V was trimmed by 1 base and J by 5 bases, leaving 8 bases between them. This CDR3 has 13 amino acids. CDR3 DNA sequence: TGTGCCAGCAGTTTAGGGGGCCACGAGACCCAGTACTTC. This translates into CASSLGGHETQYF.

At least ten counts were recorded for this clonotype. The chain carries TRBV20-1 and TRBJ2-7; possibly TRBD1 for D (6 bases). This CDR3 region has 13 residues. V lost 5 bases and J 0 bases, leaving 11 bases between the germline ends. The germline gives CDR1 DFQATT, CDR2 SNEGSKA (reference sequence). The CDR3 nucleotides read TGCAGTGCTGAGGGACATTACTCCTACGAGCAGTACTTC. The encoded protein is CSAEGHYSYEQYF.

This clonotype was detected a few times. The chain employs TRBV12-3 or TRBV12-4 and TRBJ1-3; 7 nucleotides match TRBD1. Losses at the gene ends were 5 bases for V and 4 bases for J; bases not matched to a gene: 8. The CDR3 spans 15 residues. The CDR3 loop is CASSAGTVRGNTIYF. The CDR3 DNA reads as TGTGCCAGCAGTGCGGGGACAGTTAGAGGAAACACCATATATTTT.

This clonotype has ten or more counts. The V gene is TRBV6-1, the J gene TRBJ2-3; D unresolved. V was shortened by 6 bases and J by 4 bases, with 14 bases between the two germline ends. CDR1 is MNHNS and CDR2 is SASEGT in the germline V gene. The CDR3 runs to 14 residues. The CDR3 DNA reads TGTGCCAGCAGAATGGGCTTTAAGTCAGATACGCAGTATTTT. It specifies CASRMGFKSDTQYF.

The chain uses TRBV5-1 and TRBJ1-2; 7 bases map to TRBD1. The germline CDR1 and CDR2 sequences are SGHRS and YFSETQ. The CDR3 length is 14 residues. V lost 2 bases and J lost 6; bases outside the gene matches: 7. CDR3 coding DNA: TGCGCCAGCAGCTTACAGGGGCTCGGCGATGGCTACACCTTC. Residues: CASSLQGLGDGYTF. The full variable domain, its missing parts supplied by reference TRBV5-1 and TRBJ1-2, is KAGVTQTPRYLIKTRGQQVTLSCSPISGHRSVSWYQQTPGQGLQFLFEYFSETQRNKGNFPGRFSGRQFSNSRSEMNVSTLELGDSALYLCASSLQGLGDGYTFGSGTRLTVV.

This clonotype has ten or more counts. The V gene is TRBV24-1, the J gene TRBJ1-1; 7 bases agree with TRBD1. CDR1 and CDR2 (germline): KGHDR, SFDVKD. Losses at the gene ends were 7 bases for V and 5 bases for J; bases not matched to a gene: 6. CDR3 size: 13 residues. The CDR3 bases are TGTGCCACCAGCCCAGGGGGGGGAACTGAAGCTTTCTTT. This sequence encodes CATSPGGGTEAFF.

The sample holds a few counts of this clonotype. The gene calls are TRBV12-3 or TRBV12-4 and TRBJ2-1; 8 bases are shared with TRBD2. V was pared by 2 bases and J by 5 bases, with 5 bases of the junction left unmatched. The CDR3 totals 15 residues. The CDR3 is CASSLRTGGNNEQFF. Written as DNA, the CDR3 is TGTGCCAGCAGTTTAAGGACGGGAGGGAACAATGAGCAGTTCTTC.

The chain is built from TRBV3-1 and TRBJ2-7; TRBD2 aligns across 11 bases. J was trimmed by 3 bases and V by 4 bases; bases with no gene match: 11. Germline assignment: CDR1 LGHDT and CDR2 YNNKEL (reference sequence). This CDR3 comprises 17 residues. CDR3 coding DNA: TGTGCCAGCAGCCCCCCTCCGGGACTAGCGGATTTCTACGAGCAGTACTTC. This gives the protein CASSPPPGLADFYEQYF.

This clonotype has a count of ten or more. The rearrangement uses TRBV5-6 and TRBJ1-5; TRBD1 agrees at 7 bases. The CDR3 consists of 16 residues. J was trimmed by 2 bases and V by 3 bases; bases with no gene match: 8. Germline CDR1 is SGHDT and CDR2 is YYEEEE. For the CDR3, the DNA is TGTGCCAGCAGCTCGGCGGGACAGTCCCGCAATCAGCCCCAGCATTTT. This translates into CASSSAGQSRNQPQHF.

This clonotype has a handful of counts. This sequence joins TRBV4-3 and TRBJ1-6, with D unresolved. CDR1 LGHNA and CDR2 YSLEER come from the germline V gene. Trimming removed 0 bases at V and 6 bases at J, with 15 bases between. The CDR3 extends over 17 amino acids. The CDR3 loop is CASSQDTRARGNSPLHF. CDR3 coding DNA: TGCGCCAGCAGCCAAGATACTAGGGCCCGGGGTAATTCACCCCTCCACTTT.

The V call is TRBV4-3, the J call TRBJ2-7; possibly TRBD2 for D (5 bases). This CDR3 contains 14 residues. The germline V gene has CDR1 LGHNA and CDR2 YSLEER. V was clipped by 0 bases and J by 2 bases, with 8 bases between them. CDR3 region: CASSQEPGTYEQYF. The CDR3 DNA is TGCGCCAGCAGCCAAGAACCCGGGACCTACGAGCAGTACTTC.

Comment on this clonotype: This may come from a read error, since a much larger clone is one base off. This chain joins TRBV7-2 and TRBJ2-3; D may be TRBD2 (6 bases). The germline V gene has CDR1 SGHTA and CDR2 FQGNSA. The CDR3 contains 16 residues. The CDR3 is CSSSPPGRGSGDTQYF. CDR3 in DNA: TGTTCCAGCAGCCCACCGGGCCGGGGGTCAGGGGATACGCAGTATTTT.

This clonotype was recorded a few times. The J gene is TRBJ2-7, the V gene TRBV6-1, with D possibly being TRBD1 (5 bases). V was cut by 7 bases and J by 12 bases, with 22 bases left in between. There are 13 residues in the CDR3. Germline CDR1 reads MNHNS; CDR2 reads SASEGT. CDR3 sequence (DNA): TGTGCCAGCAAAGGACCAGGGTCTGGTCTGTGGTACTTC. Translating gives CASKGPGSGLWYF.

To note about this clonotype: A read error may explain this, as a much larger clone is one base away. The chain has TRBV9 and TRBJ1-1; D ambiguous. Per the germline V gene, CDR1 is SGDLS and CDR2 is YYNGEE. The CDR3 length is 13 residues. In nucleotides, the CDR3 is TGTGCCAGCAGCGCAGAAATGAACACTGAAGCTCTCTTT. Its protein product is CASSAEMNTEALF.

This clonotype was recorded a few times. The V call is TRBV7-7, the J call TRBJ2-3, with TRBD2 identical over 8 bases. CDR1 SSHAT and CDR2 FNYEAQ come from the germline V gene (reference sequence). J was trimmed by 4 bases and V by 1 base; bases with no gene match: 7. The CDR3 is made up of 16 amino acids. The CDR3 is CASSLGTGGPSDTQYF. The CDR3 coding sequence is TGTGCCAGCAGCTTAGGAACGGGAGGGCCGTCAGATACGCAGTATTTT.